This T cell receptor beta chain was retrieved from a study of shared clonotypes between healthy human individuals. Each of the donors was a healthy adult who was HIV-negative and had not had a recent acute infection or vaccination. It was around 0.3 ug DNA, roughly 32,000 T cell genomes, that went into each replicate PCR of unsorted PBMC. Profiled with immunoSEQ multiplex PCR; TCRdb holds only in-frame clones, not every one. The sample lists 450,000 to 650,000 clones; roughly four fifths were seen once. Germline loops: CDR1 MNHEY, CDR2 SVGAGI. The CDR3 sequence is 13 residues long. J gave up 5 bases and V 5 bases, and 4 bases lay outside the gene matches.

This receptor was taken from a woman between 40 and 50 years old in good health. Some clones in this sample may be carry-over from other donors' samples. The genes are TRBV6-5 and TRBJ1-2; 8 bases align to TRBD1. Sequencing input: PBMCs. The CDR3 DNA reads as TGTGCCAGCAGTCGGGACAGGAATTATGGCTACACCTTC. Protein product: CASSRDRNYGYTF.